This is a list of T cell receptor beta chains from one sample in a study of T-cell reconstitution after alpha-beta-depleted transplantation in children. From the PCR reads, TCRdb called clonotypes with MiXCR, one entry per CDR3 protein. This table holds 200,000 to 250,000 distinct CDR3 sequences, roughly 11% found once. The input for sequencing was PBMCs, taken before TCRalphabeta/CD19-depleted stem cell transplant. The receptor source for this set is a child younger than two with acute myeloid leukemia, due to receive a stem cell transplant. CDR3s include the opening cysteine and the closing phenylalanine or tryptophan. The D gene is left open where the match is weak. Clone size is stated in some rows and not others, as once, few, many or a class when expanded.

d_call | j_call | clone_size | v_call | cdr3_aa | cdr3_nt
. | TRBJ1-5 | many | TRBV29-1 | CSVGEGGGQPQHF | TGCAGCGTTGGAGAGGGGGGAGGTCAGCCCCAGCATTTT
. | TRBJ2-7 | many | TRBV6-2/TRBV6-3 | CASSYTGFPYEQYF | TGTGCCAGCAGTTATACGGGATTTCCCTACGAGCAGTACTTC
. | TRBJ2-3 | many | TRBV6-5 | CASRTFTDTQYF | TGTGCCAGCAGGACCTTCACAGATACGCAGTATTTT
. | TRBJ2-2 | many | TRBV12-3/TRBV12-4 | CASSALSPNTGELFF | TGTGCCAGCAGTGCCCTTTCCCCGAACACCGGGGAGCTGTTTTTT
. | TRBJ1-6 | many | TRBV4-3 | CASSHLRSGLGSPLHF | TGCGCCAGCAGCCACCTTCGGTCCGGGTTAGGCTCACCCCTCCACTTT
. | TRBJ2-3 | many | TRBV12-3/TRBV12-4 | CASTPIGGGHRTDTQYF | TGTGCCAGCACCCCTATAGGGGGGGGCCATAGAACAGATACGCAGTATTTT
. | TRBJ1-2 | many | TRBV20-1 | CSVQGYTF | TGCAGTGTACAGGGCTACACCTTC
. | TRBJ1-6 | many | TRBV5-1 | CASSLGAGSSPLHF | TGCGCCAGCAGCTTGGGCGCAGGGAGTTCACCCCTCCACTTT
. | TRBJ1-5 | many | TRBV6-5 | CASSYSVQLNNQPQHF | TGTGCCAGCAGTTATTCGGTACAGTTGAACAATCAGCCCCAGCATTTT
. | TRBJ2-2 | many | TRBV9 | CASGVGGSPGELFF | TGTGCCAGCGGCGTAGGTGGTTCGCCCGGGGAGCTGTTTTTT
TRBD1 | TRBJ2-7 | . | TRBV20-1 | CFGGGTGGRSYEQYF | TGCTTCGGGGGCGGGACAGGGGGCCGCTCCTACGAGCAGTACTTC
TRBD1 | TRBJ1-1 | many | TRBV5-1 | CASTRTGELNTEAFF | TGCGCCAGCACTCGGACAGGAGAATTGAACACTGAAGCTTTCTTT
. | TRBJ1-5 | many | TRBV27 | CASSLLGSNQPQHF | TGTGCCAGCAGTTTGTTGGGAAGCAATCAGCCCCAGCATTTT
TRBD2 | TRBJ2-7 | many | TRBV4-1 | CASSPPGLHYEQYF | TGCGCCAGCAGCCCGCCGGGACTACATTACGAGCAGTACTTC
. | TRBJ2-2 | . | TRBV7-8 | CASSLRTATNTGELFF | TGTGCCAGCAGCCTTAGGACGGCTACTAACACCGGGGAGCTGTTTTTT
. | TRBJ2-2 | . | TRBV19 | CASSMAFDTGELFF | TGTGCCAGTAGTATGGCGTTCGACACCGGGGAGCTGTTTTTT
. | TRBJ2-7 | many | TRBV5-1 | CASSAGGTHSYEQYF | TGCGCCAGCAGCGCCGGCGGTACTCACTCCTACGAGCAGTACTTC
TRBD2 | TRBJ2-1 | many | TRBV5-1 | CASSSSMAGGEGEQFF | TGCGCCAGCAGTTCCTCTATGGCGGGGGGGGAAGGGGAGCAGTTCTTC
TRBD1 | TRBJ2-7 | many | TRBV6-6 | CASRDRVSYEQYF | TGTGCCAGCCGGGACAGGGTTTCCTACGAGCAGTACTTC
. | TRBJ1-1 | many | TRBV7-9 | CASSLELSGIIRAFF | TGTGCCAGCAGCTTAGAATTATCAGGGATTATTAGGGCTTTCTTT
. | TRBJ2-3 | many | TRBV9 | CASSPINTQYF | TGTGCCAGCAGCCCTATAAATACGCAGTATTTT
. | TRBJ1-1 | many | TRBV7-3 | CASSLMGQAVKKNTEAFF | TGTGCCAGCAGCTTAATGGGGCAGGCCGTTAAGAAGAACACTGAAGCTTTCTTT
TRBD2 | TRBJ2-2 | many | TRBV12-3/TRBV12-4 | CASTASGSYTGELFF | TGTGCCAGCACCGCGAGCGGGAGTTACACCGGGGAGCTGTTTTTT
TRBD1 | TRBJ2-3 | many | TRBV5-5 | CASSLTAEGASTDTQYF | TGTGCCAGCAGCTTGACAGCCGAGGGGGCGAGCACAGATACGCAGTATTTT
TRBD2 | TRBJ2-7 | . | TRBV6-5 | CASSYLSGSYYEQYF | TGTGCCAGCAGTTACTTGAGCGGGAGTTACTACGAGCAGTACTTC
. | TRBJ2-1 | many | TRBV5-8 | CASSPLGSSYNEQFF | TGTGCCAGCAGCCCTTTAGGGAGCTCCTACAATGAGCAGTTCTTC
. | TRBJ2-1 | . | TRBV7-9 | CASSAGGGYNEQFF | TGTGCCAGCAGCGCCGGGGGTGGCTACAATGAGCAGTTCTTC
TRBD1 | TRBJ2-6 | . | TRBV5-4 | CASSGGDRVTGANVLTF | TGTGCCAGCAGCGGGGGGGACAGGGTCACGGGGGCCAACGTCCTGACTTTC
. | TRBJ1-1 | many | TRBV7-9 | CASSRGLSDTEAFF | TGTGCCAGCAGCCGAGGCCTTTCCGACACTGAAGCTTTCTTT
. | TRBJ2-1 | . | TRBV29-1 | CSVEGRRYEQFF | TGCAGCGTTGAAGGCCGAAGGTACGAGCAGTTCTTC
. | TRBJ2-7 | many | TRBV12-3/TRBV12-4 | CASSLGRRVLYEQYF | TGTGCCAGCAGTTTAGGGAGAAGGGTCCTTTACGAGCAGTACTTC
TRBD1 | TRBJ2-1 | . | TRBV5-1 | CASSLAGQGRDNEQFF | TGCGCCAGCAGCTTGGCCGGACAGGGGCGGGACAATGAGCAGTTCTTC
. | TRBJ2-1 | many | TRBV20-1 | CSARVDRYSYNEQFF | TGCAGTGCTAGAGTTGACCGTTATTCCTACAATGAGCAGTTCTTC
TRBD1 | TRBJ2-7 | . | TRBV4-1 | CASSQAPQGISYEQYF | TGCGCCAGCAGCCAAGCCCCACAGGGGATTTCCTACGAGCAGTACTTC
. | TRBJ2-1 | few | TRBV7-2 | CASSQTPSSYNEQFF | TGTGCCAGCAGCCAAACCCCTAGCTCCTACAATGAGCAGTTCTTC
. | TRBJ2-1 | many | TRBV20-1 | CSARPPTHLGDEQFF | TGCAGTGCTAGACCCCCTACACACCTTGGCGATGAGCAGTTCTTC
TRBD2 | TRBJ2-7 | many | TRBV11-2 | CASSLEGTSGSRGEQYF | TGTGCCAGCAGCTTAGAAGGGACTAGCGGGAGTCGGGGCGAGCAGTACTTC
. | TRBJ2-3 | many | TRBV7-2 | CASSFTGTTTDTQYF | TGTGCCAGCAGCTTCACCGGGACCACCACAGATACGCAGTATTTT
TRBD1 | TRBJ2-2 | many | TRBV6-1 | CASSVQGKTGELFF | TGTGCCAGCAGTGTACAGGGGAAAACCGGGGAGCTGTTTTTT
TRBD2 | TRBJ2-1 | many | TRBV20-1 | CSARDIAGGYNEQFF | TGCAGTGCTAGAGATATAGCGGGAGGATACAATGAGCAGTTCTTC
TRBD2 | TRBJ2-2 | many | TRBV24-1 | CATSDPGLAESTGELFF | TGTGCCACCAGTGATCCCGGACTAGCGGAATCCACCGGGGAGCTGTTTTTT
TRBD2 | TRBJ2-2 | many | TRBV5-5 | CASRHSGDYTGELFF | TGTGCCAGCAGACATAGCGGGGATTACACCGGGGAGCTGTTTTTT
TRBD2 | TRBJ2-3 | many | TRBV12-3/TRBV12-4 | CASGILAADTQYF | TGTGCCAGCGGCATCCTAGCGGCAGATACGCAGTATTTT
. | TRBJ2-7 | many | TRBV12-3/TRBV12-4 | CASSPSWGHEQYF | TGTGCCAGCAGCCCGAGTTGGGGCCACGAGCAGTACTTC
TRBD1 | TRBJ2-3 | . | TRBV3-1 | CATCQGARFTDTQYF | TGTGCCACCTGCCAGGGGGCGCGGTTCACAGATACGCAGTATTTT
. | TRBJ1-4 | many | TRBV28 | CASISRGKTNEKLFF | TGTGCCAGCATAAGTAGGGGGAAGACTAATGAAAAACTGTTTTTT
. | TRBJ2-2 | many | TRBV24-1 | CATSDYRAGELFF | TGTGCCACCAGTGATTACAGAGCCGGGGAGCTGTTTTTT
. | TRBJ2-1 | . | TRBV5-1 | CANSASGTPDEQFF | TGCGCCAACAGCGCCTCCGGGACTCCCGATGAGCAGTTCTTC
TRBD1 | TRBJ2-1 | few | TRBV28 | CASSDGTGYNEQFF | TGTGCCAGCAGCGACGGGACAGGGTACAATGAGCAGTTCTTC
. | TRBJ2-5 | many | TRBV2 | CASSEQLQETQYF | TGTGCCAGCAGTGAACAGCTTCAAGAGACCCAGTACTTC
TRBD2 | TRBJ2-3 | . | TRBV20-1 | CSASAPRLAASTDTQYF | TGCAGTGCTTCGGCCCCCCGACTAGCGGCTAGCACAGATACGCAGTATTTT
. | TRBJ1-2 | once | TRBV7-9 | CASSLEARGHTF | TGTGCCAGCAGCTTGGAAGCTCGCGGCCACACCTTC
. | TRBJ1-5 | many | TRBV5-1 | CASSLGEGEYQPQHF | TGCGCCAGCAGCTTGGGCGAGGGGGAATATCAGCCCCAGCATTTT
. | TRBJ2-7 | many | TRBV11-2 | CASSLGAGSAYEQYF | TGTGCCAGCAGTTTAGGGGCCGGTTCGGCCTACGAGCAGTACTTC
. | TRBJ2-1 | many | TRBV6-2/TRBV6-3 | CASSYWYNEQFF | TGTGCCAGCAGCTACTGGTACAATGAGCAGTTCTTC
TRBD1 | TRBJ2-5 | few | TRBV5-1 | CASSLTGGRGETQYF | TGCGCCAGCAGCTTAACAGGGGGCCGCGGGGAGACCCAGTACTTC
. | TRBJ2-7 | many | TRBV20-1 | CSPGSLPEQYF | TGCAGCCCAGGGTCCCTACCCGAGCAGTACTTC
. | TRBJ2-2 | many | TRBV6-5 | CASSYSTLPVTGELFF | TGTGCCAGCAGTTACTCGACACTACCCGTCACCGGGGAGCTGTTTTTT